A selection of T cell receptor beta chains follows, all from one sample in a study of cytomegalovirus exposure and HLA in healthy donors. Produced via immunoSEQ multiplex PCR; TCRdb's table is partial and in-frame only. The table lists roughly 200,000 clones, 70% to 85% of them singletons. Sequenced input: PBMCs. The receptors were sampled from a woman in her twenties or thirties in good health and CMV-seropositive. The CDR3 runs from the conserved cysteine through the conserved F or W. Each record gives: J gene, clone size, V gene, D gene, CDR3 DNA, CDR3 protein. A D gene is named only where the DNA matches it firmly. Size is omitted from some rows. Given values are once, few, many or a class for expanded clones.

TRBJ2-1 NA TRBV9 NA TGTGCCAGCAGCCCCCGGGTGGGGGAGGGGGGAGCCTACAATGAGCAGTTCTTC CASSPRVGEGGAYNEQFF
TRBJ2-5 NA TRBV18 NA TGTGCCAGCTCACCCCGAGGCCCAAGAGGAGAGACCCAGTACTTC CASSPRGPRGETQYF
TRBJ2-2 NA TRBV4-3 NA TGCGCCAGCAGCCAAGATGTTGGGCGGGACACCGGGGAGCTGTTTTTT CASSQDVGRDTGELFF
TRBJ2-5 NA TRBV5-6 NA TGTGCCAGCAGCTTGGGGCCAGGGAAAGAGACCCAGTACTTC CASSLGPGKETQYF
TRBJ1-6 NA TRBV27 NA TGTGCCAGCAGTTTTGGTCAGGGTGTTACACCCCTCCACTTT CASSFGQGVTPLHF
TRBJ1-1 NA TRBV29-1 NA TGCAGCGTCGTGGGACTCCCGGGCGGGAACACTGAAGCTTTCTTT CSVVGLPGGNTEAFF
TRBJ2-2 NA TRBV10-3 TRBD1 TGTGCCATCAGTGCGCAGGACAGGCCCGGGGAGCTGTTTTTT CAISAQDRPGELFF
TRBJ1-5 NA TRBV4-3 NA TGCGCCAGCAGCCAAGAAGGGGTCTGGGGCAATCAGCCCCAGCATTTT CASSQEGVWGNQPQHF
TRBJ2-1 NA TRBV6-1 TRBD2 TGTGCCAGCAGTGCGATGCTAGCGGCTAAGGGTTATGAGCAGTTCTTC CASSAMLAAKGYEQFF
TRBJ2-7 NA TRBV27 NA TGTGCCAGCAGTTTACTGGAGAGCTCCTACGAGCAGTACTTC CASSLLESSYEQYF
TRBJ2-2 NA TRBV19 NA TGTGCCAGTAGTCTAGGGGGAAGGGGCACCGGGGAGCTGTTTTTT CASSLGGRGTGELFF
TRBJ1-1 NA TRBV18 NA TGTGCCAGCTCACCACCGCGGGGGTTGGGGGACACTGAAGCTTTCTTT CASSPPRGLGDTEAFF
TRBJ1-1 once TRBV19 TRBD1 TGTGCCAGTAGTATATTAACATCCGGGACAGGGGGACTCATGAACACTGAAGCTTTCTTT CASSILTSGTGGLMNTEAFF